These 4 T cell receptor beta chains were sequenced from one sample in a study of CD8+ T cells in alopecia areata. Sequencing used cDNA as its template, made by extracting RNA and reverse transcribing it. Sequenced by immunoSEQ multiplex PCR; TCRdb stores in-frame clones only, minus some. Of some 150,000 clones listed, 65% to 90% are singletons. Sample treatment: oral pan-JAK inhibitor, 5-10 mg twice daily. The specimen was CD8+ T cells sorted from blood, collected at week 4, from a patient treated with tofacitinib. The receptors were gathered from a human donor with alopecia areata.

This clone was detected only a few times. J is TRBJ2-5 and V is TRBV10-3; no clear D gene. The CDR3 has 14 amino acids. V shed 3 bases and J shed 1 base, with 9 bases lying between them. The germline V gene has CDR1 ENHRY and CDR2 SYGVKD. CDR3 protein: CAISENPPQETQYF. The CDR3, as DNA: TGTGCCATCAGTGAAAACCCCCCCCAAGAGACCCAGTACTTC.

This clone was counted between two and nine times. DNA of the CDR3: TGTGCCAGCAGCGTCCTAAAGGAACTCTACACTGAAGCTTTCTTT. Translating it yields CASSVLKELYTEAFF. The chain couples TRBV9 to TRBJ1-1; D remains unclear. The germline V gene has CDR1 SGDLS and CDR2 YYNGEE. This CDR3 contains 15 residues. Trimming removed 2 bases at V and 3 bases at J, with 14 bases between.

The chain is built from TRBV15 and TRBJ2-5, with D maybe TRBD1 (6 bases). TRBJ2-7 explains the end of the DNA better; the J call may be wrong. From germline, CDR1 is LNHNV and CDR2 YYDKDF (reference sequence). This CDR3 region has 16 residues. The CDR3 nucleotides read TGTGCCACCAGCAGAGATCGGACAGACACCACCTACGAGCAGTACTTC. It is translated as CATSRDRTDTTYEQYF.

The chain has TRBV7-2 and TRBJ2-2; the match to TRBD1 covers 8 bases. Germline CDR1 reads SGHTA; CDR2 reads FQGNSA. CDR3 length equals 17 residues. V gave up 1 base and J gave up 4 bases; unmatched junction bases: 8. The CDR3 DNA is TGTGCCAGCAGCTTAGAGCCCCGGGACAGGCCCACCGGGGAGCTGTTTTTT. This gives the protein CASSLEPRDRPTGELFF.